The 11 T cell receptor beta chains below were found in one sample sequenced in a study of T cell repertoires in ileal Crohn's disease. Time point in this sample: neoterminal ileum biopsy at postoperative endoscopy, about 6 months after surgery. Using immunoSEQ multiplex PCR, the repertoire was profiled, and TCRdb retains in-frame clones only, with some absent. The sample has 5,000 or so clones; 75% to 80% are singletons. The sequenced sample was ileal tissue. The receptors here all came from an adult with Crohn's disease.

The rearrangement joins TRBV28 to TRBJ1-2; a possible D gene is TRBD1 (6 bases). There are 14 residues in the CDR3. Germline V CDR1 and CDR2: MDHEN, SYDVKM. The V end lost 7 bases, the J end lost 3 bases, and 15 bases lay between the germline ends. CDR3 protein: CASNSFGQHYGYTF. The CDR3, as DNA: TGTGCCAGCAACTCATTCGGACAGCACTATGGCTACACCTTC.

The V and J genes are TRBV5-1 and TRBJ1-6, with D unresolved. From germline, CDR1 is SGHRS and CDR2 YFSETQ. The length of the CDR3 is 15 residues. V was pared by 1 base and J by 6 bases, with 11 bases between. This chain's CDR3 is CASSLSVTFNSPLHF. The CDR3 DNA reads TGCGCCAGCAGCTTGTCCGTGACGTTTAATTCACCCCTCCACTTT.

This chain connects TRBV15 to TRBJ1-2; maybe TRBD1 (5 bases). Deletions cut 0 bases from V and 1 base from J, with 12 bases between. Germline lookup yields CDR1 LNHNV and CDR2 YYDKDF (reference sequence). This CDR3 region has 16 residues. The CDR3 region has the DNA TGTGCCACCAGCAGAGAGACCGGGACTTTTAACTATGGCTACACCTTC. Translation gives CATSRETGTFNYGYTF.

The chain joins TRBV5-8 to TRBJ2-7, with D unclear. V was trimmed by 4 bases and J by 4 bases, leaving 6 bases between them. Germline V gene sequence: CDR1 SGHTS, CDR2 YDEGEE. There are 11 residues in the CDR3. For the CDR3, the DNA is TGTGCCAGCAGCCTTCGATACGAGCAGTACTTC. It codes for CASSLRYEQYF.

This rearrangement joins TRBV15 to TRBJ1-2; 8 positions agree with TRBD1. J gave up 7 bases and V 3 bases, and 7 bases lay outside the gene matches. The CDR3 contains 14 residues. Germline assignment: CDR1 LNHNV and CDR2 YYDKDF (reference sequence). CDR3 amino acids: CATSRDRAGGGYTF. In DNA, the CDR3 is TGTGCCACCAGCAGGGACAGGGCGGGAGGTGGCTACACCTTC.

The V and J genes are TRBV6-4 and TRBJ2-1, with D unresolved. Trimming stripped 2 bases from V and 6 bases from J, with 14 bases between. Germline-derived CDR1 and CDR2 are MRHNA and SNTAGT. The CDR3 has 15 amino acids. The CDR3 region is CASSDNRSLPNEQFF. The CDR3 DNA is TGTGCCAGCAGTGACAACCGGTCTTTGCCCAATGAGCAGTTCTTC.

The chain couples TRBV28 to TRBJ1-2, with D perhaps matching TRBD1 (6 bases). This CDR3 comprises 15 residues. Germline V gene data show CDR1 as MDHEN and CDR2 as SYDVKM. V lost 6 bases and J lost 2, with 16 bases in between. The CDR3 region has the DNA TGTGCCAGCAGCCTCGCTCAGGGGAGGAACTATGGCTACACCTTC. It specifies CASSLAQGRNYGYTF.

This sequence joins TRBV30 and TRBJ1-5; TRBD1 matches 7 bases. Germline V gives CDR1 GTSNPN, CDR2 SVGIG (reference sequence). The CDR3 runs 15 residues. With 0 bases clipped from V and 4 bases from J, the junction kept 6 bases outside the gene matches. As DNA, the CDR3 is TGTGCCTGGAGTGTTCAGGGGGGGAGGAATCAGCCCCAGCATTTT. Translated: CAWSVQGGRNQPQHF.

Only one count was recorded for this clone. The gene calls are TRBV5-4 and TRBJ1-1, with D possibly matching TRBD1 (6 bases). CDR3 length: 17 residues. V was shortened by 1 base and J by 0 bases, with 16 bases between the two germline ends. The germline CDR1 and CDR2 sequences are SGHNT and YYREEE (reference sequence). The CDR3 here is CASSLRVTGSLNTEAFF. The DNA for the CDR3 is TGTGCCAGCAGCTTGAGGGTAACAGGGTCTTTGAACACTGAAGCTTTCTTT. Full variable domain (rest looked up from reference TRBV5-4 and TRBJ1-1): ETGVTQSPTHLIKTRGQQVTLRCSSQSGHNTVSWYQQALGQGPQFIFQYYREEENGRGNFPPRFSGLQFPNYSSELNVNALELDDSALYLCASSLRVTGSLNTEAFFGQGTRLTVV.

The V and J genes are TRBV9 and TRBJ2-3; TRBD2 aligns across 15 bases. Trimming removed 3 bases from V and 4 bases from J; junction bases left unmatched: 15. CDR3 length: 20 amino acids. Germline CDR1 SGDLS, CDR2 YYNGEE. CDR3 bases: TGTGCCAGCAGCGCCCGCGGTTGGACTAGCGGGGGGGCCTTCCCAGATACGCAGTATTTT. It is translated as CASSARGWTSGGAFPDTQYF.

This clone was found a few times. The chain has TRBV4-3 and TRBJ1-2, with 8 positions matching TRBD1. Per the germline V gene, CDR1 is LGHNA and CDR2 is YSLEER. J lost 7 bases, V lost 6 bases, and 4 bases had no gene match. This CDR3 has 12 residues. The CDR3, as DNA: TGCGCCAGCAGTCCAGGGGGCGGTGGCTACACCTTC. Its translation: CASSPGGGGYTF.